This T cell receptor beta chain was profiled in a study of blood T cell repertoires in COVID-19 (dated by TCRdb to 2018 to 2020). Regarding the complete study: The collaborator samples originated in the United States, Italy and Spain and spanned the acute and convalescent phases of COVID-19. Deeply sampled blood TCRbeta repertoires from subjects exposed to, actively infected with, or recovered from COVID-19 were included in the dataset. Where available, HLA class I and class II types were obtained from metadata supplied by the sample provider rather than from assay-based typing. A de-identified subject ID, COVID-19 status, age in years and sex were almost always included in the sample metadata. The prospective study material was composed of cDNA or gDNA derived from T cells, B-cell-depleted T cells, or PBMCs. The samples were drawn from the first 160 participants of the ongoing ImmuneRACE study and from some 1,300 subjects provided by 6 global collaborators. The repertoires were released in a freely available public database meant as a resource for research on the immune response to SARS-CoV-2.

Study-wide conclusions, independent of this receptor: The quantity of clinical and demographic metadata differed by source and by participant and was supplied without curation.

Samples from volunteer blood donors who had recovered from COVID-19 were contributed by a second Seattle source. Whole blood was collected in K2EDTA tubes by collaborating institutions according to the institutions' own protocols. For TCRbeta analysis, collaborators shipped samples as frozen whole blood, isolated PBMCs, or DNA extracted from either of those sample types. With regard to this clone: The antigen it recognizes is unknown. Per-base qualities were not stored, and no clone one base away is much larger.

TCRbeta CDR3 regions were amplified from genomic DNA using the immunoSEQ Assay, a bias-controlled multiplex PCR. As for how the authors treated the data: The number of nucleated cells in each sample was estimated from the amplification of reference gene primers within the assay. To quantify the absolute abundance of each unique TCRbeta CDR3 rearrangement, sequence reads were collapsed and filtered. For each sample, productive Simpson clonality was calculated as the square root of Simpson's diversity index across productive rearrangements. TCRdb took over this immuneACCESS table, retaining in-frame rearrangements with V and J assigned. Such tables are incomplete; in checked studies, under half of the missing clones stem from an unresolved V gene, and the remainder is unexplained. V and J calls and clone size are given by that table; D and trimming were obtained from the DNA. This sample lists some 250,000 clones; more than 75% were detected once. The ten most abundant clones make up 0.99% of the sample.

CDR1 and CDR2 are drawn from the germline V gene: KGHDR, SFDVKD. After removal of 4 bases from V and 4 bases from J, the junction retains 4 bases not matched to a gene. The CDR3 contains 14 residues, cysteine and phenylalanine counted. Of the read, only the CDR3 DNA is kept; its 42 bases are in frame from base 1. The clonotype originates from a middle-aged woman who had recovered from COVID-19. This chain joins TRBV24-1 to TRBJ1-1; 8 junctional bases match TRBD1. The sample comprised peripheral blood. The bases read TGTGCCACCAGTGAGGGACAGGAGGGCACTGAAGCTTTCTTT. Its translation reads: CATSEGQEGTEAFF.